In this sample, the clone carrying this T cell receptor beta chain turned up many times. The data belong to a study of T cells in Graves' hyperthyroidism and ophthalmopathy. Amplification of TCR beta CDR3 regions was performed using RNA transcripts as template. In the first-round RT-PCR of the TCR CDR3, the HTBI primer set was used. In TCRdb, the multiplex PCR reads were re-called with MiXCR into one record per CDR3 protein. The sample has fewer than 900,000 distinct CDR3 sequences, under 20% seen once. There are 12 residues in the CDR3. Germline V gives CDR1 SGHRS, CDR2 YFSETQ. The V end lost 2 bases, the J end lost 8 bases, and 10 bases lay between the germline ends.

The V call is TRBV5-1, the J call TRBJ1-2, with D possibly matching TRBD1 (5 bases). The TCR sequence derives from a woman in her fifties or sixties with Graves' hyperthyroidism that later progressed to Graves' ophthalmopathy. The sequenced sample consisted of blood. CDR3 in DNA: TGCGCCAGCAGCTTCGCGAGGGGCGGCTACACCTTC. Encoded protein: CASSFARGGYTF.